This T cell receptor (beta chain) was found in a study of persistence of HIV-infected CD4 T cells. Cells were stimulated with overlapping HIV-1 Gag 15-mer peptides. Sorted nonresponding memory CD4+ T cells were CD40L-negative, CD69-negative, CD45RO-high. PBMCs were depleted of CD8+ T cells before stimulation. The immunoSEQ assay was version 4, run in survey mode. Each sample used up to roughly 1 ug genomic DNA diluted to around 10 ng/uL. Data came from immunoSEQ multiplex PCR; TCRdb stores just in-frame clones and leaves some out. The table has tens of thousands of clones, 65% to 75% seen once. The junction had 3 bases not matched to a gene; V was cut back by 5 bases and J by 12 bases. There are 11 residues in the CDR3. Germline V gene data show CDR1 as LGHDT and CDR2 as YNNKEL (reference sequence). With respect to this clone: What it recognizes is unknown.

The chain recombines TRBV3-1 (or the pseudogene TRBV3-2) with TRBJ2-1; TRBD1 aligns across 8 bases. The sample here was CD4+ T cells sorted from PBMCs after approximately 19-hour stimulation, taken from a patient who received antiretroviral therapy. This TCR was sampled from an adult man with HIV who was CMV-seropositive. The CDR3 region has the DNA TGTGCCAGCAGCTATACAGGGGGGCAGTTCTTC. This translates into CASSYTGGQFF.